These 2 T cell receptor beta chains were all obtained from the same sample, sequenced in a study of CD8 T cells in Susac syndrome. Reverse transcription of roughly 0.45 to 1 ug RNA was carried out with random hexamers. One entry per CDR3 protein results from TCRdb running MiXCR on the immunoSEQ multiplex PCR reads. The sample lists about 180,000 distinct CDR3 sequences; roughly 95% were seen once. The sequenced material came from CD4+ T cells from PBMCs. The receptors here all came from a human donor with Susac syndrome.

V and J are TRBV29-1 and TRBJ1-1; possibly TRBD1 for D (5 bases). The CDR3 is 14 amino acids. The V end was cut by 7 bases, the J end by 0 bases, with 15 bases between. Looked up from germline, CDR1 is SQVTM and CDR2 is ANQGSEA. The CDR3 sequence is CSAGSGLLNTEAFF. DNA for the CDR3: TGCAGCGCAGGATCAGGGTTGCTGAACACTGAAGCTTTCTTT.

The CDR3 region is CASSPGTAKNIQYF. For the CDR3, the DNA is TGCGCCAGCAGCCCCGGGACAGCCAAAAACATTCAGTACTTC. This chain links TRBV4-3 with TRBJ2-4; D may correspond to TRBD1 or TRBD2 (5 bases each). The CDR3 runs 14 residues. The V and J ends lost 4 bases and 0 bases respectively, with 7 bases between them. In germline, CDR1 is LGHNA, CDR2 YSLEER.